This TCR beta chain comes out of a study of shared clonotypes between healthy human individuals. On this clone itself: The target antigen is unknown.

Study-level points and caveats: What naive subsets generally showed was a larger estimated richness than memory subsets showed. Blood was the only sampled material, and tissue repertoires likely differ.

Original analysis: Filtering differed because ImmunoSEQ produced junction-only sequences that carried no quality scores. Method: immunoSEQ multiplex PCR; TCRdb's copy keeps in-frame clones and lacks some. The DNA gave D and trimming, while V, J and clone size come from that table. Of under 2.5 million clones detected, 85% to 95% appear once; the ten largest clones hold approximately 0.41%. This receptor was identified in a man aged 18 to 30 in good health. Some clones in this sample may be carry-over from other donors' samples. Sequenced: naive CD4+ T cells from PBMCs. Subset indicated: CD45RA+ positively selected.

The CDR3, as DNA: TGCGCCAGCAGCTTCAGCCTTCCTGTGGGAGAAAAACTGTTTTTT. Translating it yields CASSFSLPVGEKLFF. The chain couples TRBV5-1 to TRBJ1-4; D is unclear. The CDR3 covers 15 residues. Germline V gives CDR1 SGHRS, CDR2 YFSETQ. V shed 2 bases and J shed 8 bases, with 16 bases lying between them.